This T cell receptor beta chain is from a study of early T cells in non-severe SARS-CoV-2 infection. The germline V gene has CDR1 SGHAT and CDR2 FQNNGV. The CDR3 length is 13 residues. With V trimmed by 5 bases and J by 3 bases, 4 bases remained unmatched. Individual cDNA molecules received unique molecular identifiers during library preparation. TCRdb redid the calling of the 5' RACE reads with MiXCR, one entry per CDR3 protein. This sample yields tens of thousands of distinct CDR3 sequences, of which 4% to 5% are seen a single time; 7.5% to 10% belongs to the top ten. There are many counts of this clonotype.

The sequence came from an adult who was a healthcare worker with PCR-confirmed SARS-CoV-2 infection or an uninfected control (not recorded which). The chain has TRBV11-2 and TRBJ2-7; 7 positions agree with TRBD1. Sequencing was done on a sample of whole blood. CDR3 residues: CASSSDRVYEQYF. Here the CDR3 DNA reads TGTGCCAGCAGCAGCGACAGGGTCTACGAGCAGTACTTC.